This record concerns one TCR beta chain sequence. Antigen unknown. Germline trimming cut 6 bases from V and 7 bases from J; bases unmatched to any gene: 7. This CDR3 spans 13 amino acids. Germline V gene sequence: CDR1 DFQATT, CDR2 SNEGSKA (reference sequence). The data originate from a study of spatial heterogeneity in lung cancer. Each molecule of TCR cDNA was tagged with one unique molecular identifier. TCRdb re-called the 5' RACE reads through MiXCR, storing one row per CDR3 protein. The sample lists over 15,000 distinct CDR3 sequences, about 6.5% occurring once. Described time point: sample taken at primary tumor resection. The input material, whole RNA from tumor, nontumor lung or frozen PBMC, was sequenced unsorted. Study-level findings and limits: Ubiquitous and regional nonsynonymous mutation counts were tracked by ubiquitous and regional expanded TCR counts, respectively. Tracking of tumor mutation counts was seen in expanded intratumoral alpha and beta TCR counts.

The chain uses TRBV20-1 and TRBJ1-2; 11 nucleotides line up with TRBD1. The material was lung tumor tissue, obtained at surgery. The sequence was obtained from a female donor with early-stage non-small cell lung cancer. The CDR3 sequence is CSALDRGRGGYTF. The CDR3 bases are TGCAGTGCCCTGGACAGGGGGCGCGGTGGCTACACCTTC.